The count of the clone carrying this TCR beta chain is one. The antigen remains unidentified. Sequencing used immunoSEQ multiplex PCR; TCRdb keeps in-frame clones, though not all of them. The table shows approximately 200,000 clones, with roughly 82% occurring only once. This specimen comes from a study of cytomegalovirus exposure and HLA in healthy donors. Overall study: The roughly 110 validation repertoires used the same platform as the approximately 700 first-cohort repertoires, a later analysis reported.

Whole-study findings and limits: The study put about 180 TCR beta chains on its list as cytomegalovirus-associated. Clusters of TCRs from the first cohort tended to co-occur in the approximately 130 validation repertoires (as a later analysis found).

Trimming stripped 1 base from V and 3 bases from J, with 7 bases between. Germline CDR1 is SGHTA and CDR2 is FQGTGA. CDR3 length equals 13 residues. This TCR came from a man younger than 35 in good health and CMV-seropositive. This chain links TRBV7-3 with TRBJ2-7; D gene ambiguous. Sequenced sample: PBMCs. CDR3 coding DNA: TGTGCCAGCAGCTTAATGGTCAGCTACGAGCAGTACTTC. Residues: CASSLMVSYEQYF.